These 11 T cell receptor beta chains originate from one sample sequenced in a study of cytomegalovirus exposure and HLA in healthy donors. Profiling relied on immunoSEQ multiplex PCR, and the TCRdb table lists in-frame clones only, not all of them. Among about 150,000 clones listed, just over 90% were seen once. Sequencing was performed on PBMCs. These receptors came from a man between 18 and 29 years old in good health and CMV-seronegative.

The rearrangement uses TRBV7-9 and TRBJ2-5; 13 bases are a match to TRBD2. Germline loops: CDR1 SEHNR, CDR2 FQNEAQ (reference sequence). The trim removed 11 bases at V and 5 bases at J, leaving 5 bases unmatched. CDR3 length equals 13 residues. The CDR3, as DNA: TGTGCCGGGACTAGCGGGATCATGGAGACCCAGTACTTC. Its translation: CAGTSGIMETQYF.

This clone was counted once. V gene TRBV5-1 combines with J gene TRBJ2-2, with 8 bases lining up with TRBD2. CDR1 and CDR2 from the germline V gene are SGHRS and YFSETQ. The CDR3 covers 21 residues. V gave up 1 base and J gave up 1 base; unmatched junction bases: 18. Here the CDR3 DNA reads TGCGCCAGCAGCTTGTCCCCCCTGGGGAGCGGGGGCAGCCAGAACACCGGGGAGCTGTTTTTT. Translation gives CASSLSPLGSGGSQNTGELFF.

Notes on this clone: This specimen includes other DNA sequences encoding the same CDR3. V gene TRBV27 combines with J gene TRBJ2-1; 9 nucleotides line up with TRBD2. The V gene end was trimmed by 2 bases and the J gene end by 7 bases; junction bases not matched to a gene: 6. The CDR3 is 15 amino acids. Germline CDR1 and CDR2: MNHEY and SMNVEV (reference sequence). The CDR3 DNA reads as TGTGCCAGCAGTTTAGGGGCGGGAGGGCTAAATGAGCAGTTCTTC. It specifies CASSLGAGGLNEQFF.

V is TRBV6-5 and J is TRBJ1-2, with a tentative D call TRBD1 (6 bases). Trimming took off 2 bases at V and 4 bases at J, with 17 bases between the two ends. The CDR3 runs to 16 residues. Germline CDR1 reads MNHEY; CDR2 reads SVGAGI. CDR3 sequence reads: CASSYTRQAAVYGYTF. CDR3 in DNA: TGTGCCAGCAGTTACACCCGACAGGCGGCCGTCTATGGCTACACCTTC.

The V gene is TRBV11-3, the J gene TRBJ1-1; D remains ambiguous. Trimming left V 5 bases short and J 2 bases short, with 15 bases between. Germline CDR1 and CDR2: SGHNT and YENEEA. CDR3 length equals 15 residues. The CDR3 region has the DNA TGTGCCAGCAGCCACGCTTCGACTGTCAACACTGAAGCTTTCTTT. Translation gives CASSHASTVNTEAFF.

The chain uses TRBV10-1 and TRBJ2-5; maybe TRBD1 (6 bases). V was pared by 2 bases and J by 3 bases, with 13 bases between. This CDR3 is 15 amino acids long. CDR1 WNHNN and CDR2 SYGVQD come from the germline V gene (reference sequence). The CDR3 DNA reads as TGCGCCAGCAGTGAGAGTCCAGGGGTAAAAGAGACCCAGTACTTC. Its protein is CASSESPGVKETQYF.

The gene calls are TRBV6-5 and TRBJ1-6, with D possibly TRBD1 on 6 matching bases. The CDR3 runs to 12 residues. Germline CDR1 is MNHEY and CDR2 is SVGAGI. The V end lost 5 bases, the J end lost 9 bases, and 8 bases lay between the germline ends. The CDR3 loop reads CASSQGSSPLHF. The CDR3 coding sequence is TGTGCCAGCAGTCAGGGGAGTTCACCCCTCCACTTT.

The chain is built from TRBV5-1 and TRBJ2-5, with D perhaps matching TRBD1 (5 bases). This CDR3 is built from 13 residues. Deletions cut 4 bases from V and 5 bases from J, with 12 bases between. Germline CDR1 is SGHRS and CDR2 is YFSETQ. The CDR3 DNA sequence: TGCGCCAGCAGCCGCGACAAGGGGGAGACCCAGTACTTC. Translating gives CASSRDKGETQYF.

This chain joins TRBV4-3 and TRBJ1-3; maybe TRBD1 (6 bases). Deletions cut 4 bases from V and 2 bases from J, with 12 bases between. The length of the CDR3 is 15 residues. The V gene's germline CDR1 is LGHNA and CDR2 YSLEER. The CDR3 sequence is CASSPEWGPGNTIYF. The DNA of the CDR3 is TGCGCCAGCAGCCCAGAATGGGGGCCTGGAAACACCATATATTTT.

V usage is TRBV19 and J usage is TRBJ1-2; D not resolved. Germline CDR1 is LNHDA and CDR2 is SQIVND (reference sequence). The CDR3 is 17 amino acids. V gave up 7 bases and J gave up 2 bases, with 23 bases separating them. DNA of the CDR3: TGTGCCAGTACTCATCCCGGAGGACCCCCTTCCAACTATGGCTACACCTTC. Its protein product is CASTHPGGPPSNYGYTF.

This chain joins TRBV7-9 and TRBJ2-7; no clear D. In germline, CDR1 is SEHNR, CDR2 FQNEAQ (reference sequence). The CDR3 is 14 residues long. V shed 1 base and J shed 0 bases, with 7 bases lying between them. Here the CDR3 reads CASSLDPDSYEQYF. DNA for the CDR3: TGTGCCAGCAGCTTAGATCCAGACTCCTACGAGCAGTACTTC.